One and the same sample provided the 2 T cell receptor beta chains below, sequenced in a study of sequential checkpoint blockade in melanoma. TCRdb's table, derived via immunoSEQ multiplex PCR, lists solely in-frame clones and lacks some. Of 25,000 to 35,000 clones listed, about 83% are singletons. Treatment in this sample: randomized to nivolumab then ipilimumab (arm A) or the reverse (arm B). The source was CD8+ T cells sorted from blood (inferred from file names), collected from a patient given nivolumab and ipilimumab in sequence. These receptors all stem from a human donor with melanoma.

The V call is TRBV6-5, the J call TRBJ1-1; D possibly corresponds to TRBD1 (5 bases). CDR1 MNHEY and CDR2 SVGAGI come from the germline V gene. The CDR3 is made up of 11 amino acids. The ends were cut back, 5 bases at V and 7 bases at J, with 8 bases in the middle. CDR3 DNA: TGTGCCAGCAGTGCCACAGGTGAAGCTTTCTTT. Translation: CASSATGEAFF.

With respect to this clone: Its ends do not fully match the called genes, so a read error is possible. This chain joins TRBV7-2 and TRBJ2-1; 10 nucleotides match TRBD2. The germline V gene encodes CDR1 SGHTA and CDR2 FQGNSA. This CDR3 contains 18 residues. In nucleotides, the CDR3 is TGTGCCAGCAGCTTAGGGCCCCTCGGGCTAGCGGGAGCGGGCGAGCATTTCTTC. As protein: CASSLGPLGLAGAGEHFF.